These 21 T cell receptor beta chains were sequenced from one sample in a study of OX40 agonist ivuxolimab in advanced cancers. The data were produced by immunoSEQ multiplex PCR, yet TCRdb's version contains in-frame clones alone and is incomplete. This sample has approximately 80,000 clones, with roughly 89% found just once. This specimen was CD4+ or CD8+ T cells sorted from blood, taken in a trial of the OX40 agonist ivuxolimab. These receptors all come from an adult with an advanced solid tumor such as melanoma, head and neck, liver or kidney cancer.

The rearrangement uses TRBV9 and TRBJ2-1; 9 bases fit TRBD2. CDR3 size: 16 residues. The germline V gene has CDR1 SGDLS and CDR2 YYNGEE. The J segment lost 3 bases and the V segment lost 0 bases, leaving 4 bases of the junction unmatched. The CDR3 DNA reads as TGTGCCAGCAGCGTAGTTGCGCGGGGGGGCTACAATGAGCAGTTCTTC. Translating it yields CASSVVARGGYNEQFF.

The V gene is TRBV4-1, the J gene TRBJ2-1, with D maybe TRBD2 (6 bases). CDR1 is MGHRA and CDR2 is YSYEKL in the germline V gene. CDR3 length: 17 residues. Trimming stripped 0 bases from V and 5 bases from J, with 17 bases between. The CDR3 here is CASSQDILATYNNEQFF. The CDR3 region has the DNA TGCGCCAGCAGCCAAGATATCCTAGCGACGTATAACAATGAGCAGTTCTTC.

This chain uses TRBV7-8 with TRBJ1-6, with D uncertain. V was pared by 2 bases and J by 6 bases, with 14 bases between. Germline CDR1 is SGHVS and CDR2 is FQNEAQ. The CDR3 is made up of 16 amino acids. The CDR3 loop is CASSLHEGRTNSPLHF. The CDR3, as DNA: TGTGCCAGCAGCTTACACGAGGGCAGAACTAATTCACCCCTCCACTTT. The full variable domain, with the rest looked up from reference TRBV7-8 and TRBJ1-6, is GAGVSQSPRYKVAKRGQDVALRCDPISGHVSLFWYQQALGQGPEFLTYFQNEAQLDKSGLPSDRFFAERPEGSVSTLKIQRTQQEDSAVYLCASSLHEGRTNSPLHFGNGTRLTVT.

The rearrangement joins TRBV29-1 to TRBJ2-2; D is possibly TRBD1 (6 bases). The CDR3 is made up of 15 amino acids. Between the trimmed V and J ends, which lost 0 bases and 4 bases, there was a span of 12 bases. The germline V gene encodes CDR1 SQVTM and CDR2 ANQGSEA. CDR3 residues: CSVEDPRGSTGELFF. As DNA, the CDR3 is TGCAGCGTTGAAGATCCGAGGGGGAGCACCGGGGAGCTGTTTTTT.

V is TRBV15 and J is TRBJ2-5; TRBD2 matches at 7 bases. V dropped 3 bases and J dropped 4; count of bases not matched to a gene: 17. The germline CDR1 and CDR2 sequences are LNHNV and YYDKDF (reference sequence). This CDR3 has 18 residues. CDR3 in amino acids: CATSREPFRLAWGETQYF. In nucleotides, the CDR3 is TGTGCCACCAGCAGGGAACCTTTCAGACTAGCCTGGGGAGAGACCCAGTACTTC.

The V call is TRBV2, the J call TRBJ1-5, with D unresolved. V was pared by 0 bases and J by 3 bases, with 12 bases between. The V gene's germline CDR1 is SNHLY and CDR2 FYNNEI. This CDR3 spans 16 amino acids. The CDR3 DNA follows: TGTGCCAGCAGTGAAGCGCTTCGCTCAACCAATCAGCCCCAGCATTTT. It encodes CASSEALRSTNQPQHF.

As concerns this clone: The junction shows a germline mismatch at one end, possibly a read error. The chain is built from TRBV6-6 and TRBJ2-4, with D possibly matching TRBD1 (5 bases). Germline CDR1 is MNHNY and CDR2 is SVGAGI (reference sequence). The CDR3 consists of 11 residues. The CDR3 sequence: CASSYGQGLWF. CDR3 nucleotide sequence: TGTGCCAGCAGTTACGGGCAGGGCCTGTGGTTC.

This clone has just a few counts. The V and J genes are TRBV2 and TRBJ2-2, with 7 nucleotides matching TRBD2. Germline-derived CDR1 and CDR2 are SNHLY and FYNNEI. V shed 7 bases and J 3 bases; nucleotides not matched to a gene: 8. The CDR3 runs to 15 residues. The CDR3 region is CASNPVGGDTGELFF. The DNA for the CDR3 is TGTGCCAGCAACCCGGTGGGGGGGGACACCGGGGAGCTGTTTTTT.

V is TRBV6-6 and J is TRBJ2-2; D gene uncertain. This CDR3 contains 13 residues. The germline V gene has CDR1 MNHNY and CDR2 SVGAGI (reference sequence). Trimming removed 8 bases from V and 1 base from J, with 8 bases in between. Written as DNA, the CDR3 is TGTGCCAGCGTCGGAGTGAACACCGGGGAGCTGTTTTTT. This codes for CASVGVNTGELFF.

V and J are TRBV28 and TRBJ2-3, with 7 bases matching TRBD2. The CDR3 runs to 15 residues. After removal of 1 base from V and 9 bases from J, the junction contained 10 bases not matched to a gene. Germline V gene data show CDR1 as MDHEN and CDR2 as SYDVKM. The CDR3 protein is CASSLLGTTTATQYF. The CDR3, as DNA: TGTGCCAGCAGTTTATTAGGGACTACCACCGCCACGCAGTATTTT. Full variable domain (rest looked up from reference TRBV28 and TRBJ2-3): DVKVTQSSRYLVKRTGEKVFLECVQDMDHENMFWYRQDPGLGLRLIYFSYDVKMKEKGDIPEGYSVSREKKERFSLILESASTNQTSMYLCASSLLGTTTATQYFGPGTRLTVL.

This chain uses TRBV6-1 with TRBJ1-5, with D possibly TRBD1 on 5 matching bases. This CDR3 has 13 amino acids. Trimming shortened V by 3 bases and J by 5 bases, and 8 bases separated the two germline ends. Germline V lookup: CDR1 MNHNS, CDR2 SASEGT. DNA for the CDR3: TGTGCCAGCAGTGACGGGGGGTATCAGCCCCAGCATTTT. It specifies CASSDGGYQPQHF.

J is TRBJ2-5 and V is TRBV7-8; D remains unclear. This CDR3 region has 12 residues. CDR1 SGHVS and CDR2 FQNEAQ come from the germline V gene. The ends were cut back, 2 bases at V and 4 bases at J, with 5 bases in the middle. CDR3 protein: CASSLKGETQYF. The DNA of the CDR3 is TGTGCCAGCAGCTTAAAGGGAGAGACCCAGTACTTC.

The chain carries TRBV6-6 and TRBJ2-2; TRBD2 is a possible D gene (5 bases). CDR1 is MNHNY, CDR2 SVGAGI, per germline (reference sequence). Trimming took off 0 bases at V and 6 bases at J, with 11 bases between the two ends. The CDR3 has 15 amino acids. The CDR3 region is CASSYSSGSAGELFF. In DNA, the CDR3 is TGTGCCAGCAGTTACTCTTCGGGGTCGGCCGGGGAGCTGTTTTTT.

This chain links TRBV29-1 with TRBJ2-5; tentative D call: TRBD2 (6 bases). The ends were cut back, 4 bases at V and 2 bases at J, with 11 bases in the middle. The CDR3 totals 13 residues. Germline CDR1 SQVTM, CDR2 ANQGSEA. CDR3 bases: TGCAGCGTTGGGAGGGTGGGGCAAGAGACCCAGTACTTC. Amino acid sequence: CSVGRVGQETQYF.

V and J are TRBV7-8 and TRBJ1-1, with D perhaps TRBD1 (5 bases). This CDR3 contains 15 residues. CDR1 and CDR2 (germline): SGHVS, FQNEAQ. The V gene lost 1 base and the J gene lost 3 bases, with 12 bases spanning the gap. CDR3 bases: TGTGCCAGCAGCTTAGGTCTTATGGGGGACACTGAAGCTTTCTTT. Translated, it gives CASSLGLMGDTEAFF. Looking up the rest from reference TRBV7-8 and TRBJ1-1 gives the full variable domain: GAGVSQSPRYKVAKRGQDVALRCDPISGHVSLFWYQQALGQGPEFLTYFQNEAQLDKSGLPSDRFFAERPEGSVSTLKIQRTQQEDSAVYLCASSLGLMGDTEAFFGQGTRLTVV.

Here the CDR3 reads CASSGGRTSFMAGELFF. The CDR3 nucleotides are TGTGCCAGCAGTGGGGGTCGTACTAGCTTTATGGCCGGGGAGCTGTTTTTT. J is TRBJ2-2 and V is TRBV2; D is possibly TRBD2 (6 bases). Germline V gene data show CDR1 as SNHLY and CDR2 as FYNNEI. The CDR3 is 17 amino acids. Trimming took off 4 bases at V and 6 bases at J, with 21 bases between the two ends.

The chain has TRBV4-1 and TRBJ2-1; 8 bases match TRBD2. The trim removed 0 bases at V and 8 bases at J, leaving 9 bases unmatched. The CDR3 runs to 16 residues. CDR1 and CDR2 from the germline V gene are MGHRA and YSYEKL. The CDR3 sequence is CASSQEEAGVWDEQFF. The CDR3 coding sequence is TGCGCCAGCAGCCAAGAAGAAGCGGGGGTGTGGGATGAGCAGTTCTTC.

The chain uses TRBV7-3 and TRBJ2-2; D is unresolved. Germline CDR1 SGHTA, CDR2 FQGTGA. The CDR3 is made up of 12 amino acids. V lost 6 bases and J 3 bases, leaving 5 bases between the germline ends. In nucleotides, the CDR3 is TGTGCCAGCAGTCATGACACCGGGGAGCTGTTTTTT. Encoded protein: CASSHDTGELFF.

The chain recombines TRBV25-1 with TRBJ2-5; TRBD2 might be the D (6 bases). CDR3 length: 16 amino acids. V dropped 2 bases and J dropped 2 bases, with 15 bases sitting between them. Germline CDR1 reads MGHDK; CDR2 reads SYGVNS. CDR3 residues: CASSEDWVGGQETQYF. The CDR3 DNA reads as TGTGCCAGCAGTGAAGATTGGGTTGGGGGGCAAGAGACCCAGTACTTC.

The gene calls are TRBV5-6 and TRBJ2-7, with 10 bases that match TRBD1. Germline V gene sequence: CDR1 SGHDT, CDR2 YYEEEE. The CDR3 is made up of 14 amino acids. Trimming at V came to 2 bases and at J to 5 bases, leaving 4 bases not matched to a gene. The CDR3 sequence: CASSFRDRGHEQYF. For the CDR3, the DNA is TGTGCCAGCAGCTTCCGGGACAGGGGCCACGAGCAGTACTTC.

The CDR3 protein is CASSPGYRIYEQYF. Written as DNA, the CDR3 is TGCGCCAGCAGCCCCGGTTACAGGATCTACGAGCAGTACTTC. This chain links TRBV5-1 with TRBJ2-7, with D perhaps TRBD1 (5 bases). The CDR3 runs to 14 residues. Germline V gene lookup returns CDR1 SGHRS and CDR2 YFSETQ. Trimming removed 4 bases from V and 3 bases from J, with 14 bases in between.